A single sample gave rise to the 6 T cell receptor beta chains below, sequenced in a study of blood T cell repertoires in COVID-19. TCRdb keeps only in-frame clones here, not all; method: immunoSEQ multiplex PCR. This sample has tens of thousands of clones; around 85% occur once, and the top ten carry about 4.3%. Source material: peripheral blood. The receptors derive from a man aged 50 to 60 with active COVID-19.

This chain's CDR3 is CASSLWGQMAGELFF. CDR3 DNA: TGTGCCAGCAGTTTGTGGGGACAAATGGCCGGGGAGCTGTTTTTT. The genes are TRBV27 and TRBJ2-2, with a possible D match to TRBD1 (6 bases). The CDR3 runs 15 residues. Trimming shortened V by 3 bases and J by 6 bases, and 14 bases separated the two germline ends. Germline V gives CDR1 MNHEY, CDR2 SMNVEV (reference sequence).

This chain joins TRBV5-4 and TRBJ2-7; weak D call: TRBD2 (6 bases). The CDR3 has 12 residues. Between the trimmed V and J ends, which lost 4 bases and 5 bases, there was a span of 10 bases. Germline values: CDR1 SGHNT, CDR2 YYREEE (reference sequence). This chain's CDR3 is CASSGRTNEQYF. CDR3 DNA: TGTGCCAGCAGCGGGAGGACAAACGAGCAGTACTTC.

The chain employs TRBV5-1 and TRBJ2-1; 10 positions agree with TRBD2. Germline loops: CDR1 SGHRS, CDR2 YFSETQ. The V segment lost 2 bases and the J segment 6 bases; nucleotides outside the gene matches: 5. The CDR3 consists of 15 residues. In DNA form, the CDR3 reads TGCGCCAGCAGCTTAGTAGCGGGAGGCACCAATGAGCAGTTCTTC. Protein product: CASSLVAGGTNEQFF.

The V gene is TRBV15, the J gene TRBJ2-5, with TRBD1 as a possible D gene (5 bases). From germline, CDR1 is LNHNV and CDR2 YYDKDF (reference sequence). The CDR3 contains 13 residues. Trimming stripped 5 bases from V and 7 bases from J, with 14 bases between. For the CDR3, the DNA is TGTGCCACCAGCTCCCGCACAACAGGGACCCAGTACTTC. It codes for CATSSRTTGTQYF.

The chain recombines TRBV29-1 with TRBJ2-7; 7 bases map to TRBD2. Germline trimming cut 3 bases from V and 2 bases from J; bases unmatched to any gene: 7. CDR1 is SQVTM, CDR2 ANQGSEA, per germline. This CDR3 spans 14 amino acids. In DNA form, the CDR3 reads TGCAGCGTTGACTACGGGGGGACCCCCTACGAGCAGTACTTC. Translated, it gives CSVDYGGTPYEQYF.

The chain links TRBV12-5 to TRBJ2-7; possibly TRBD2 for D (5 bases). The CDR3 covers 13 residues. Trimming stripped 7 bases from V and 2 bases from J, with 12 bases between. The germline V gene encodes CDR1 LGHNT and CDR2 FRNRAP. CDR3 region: CASAPGLTYEQYF. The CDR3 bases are TGTGCTAGTGCTCCCGGACTCACCTACGAGCAGTACTTC.